This T cell receptor (beta chain) was obtained from a study of T cell responses to AZD1222 COVID-19 vaccine. Points from the study as a whole: Once two AZD1222 doses were given, Spike-specific TCR breadth and depth went up. White British donors predominated, females outnumbered males, and clonal diversity was possibly underestimated. Nearly half of spike-specific TCRs reportedly go after variant regions that carry no mutations.

CDR3 length equals 15 residues. J lost 6 bases, V lost 0 bases, and 2 bases had no gene match. Germline lookup yields CDR1 SGHTA and CDR2 FQGNSA. Clones were read by immunoSEQ multiplex PCR, and TCRdb kept only the in-frame ones, dropping some. The sample carries 150,000 to 200,000 clones, roughly nine tenths recorded once. Remarks on this clone: Its antigen remains unknown.

The receptor was isolated from an adult who received the AZD1222 COVID-19 vaccine. This chain links TRBV7-2 with TRBJ1-3; 10 nucleotides align to TRBD1. Sequencing was performed on peripheral blood, taken 28 days after the second AZD1222 dose. The CDR3 sequence: CASSLAGTGENTIYF. The CDR3 DNA follows: TGTGCCAGCAGCTTAGCAGGGACAGGGGAAAACACCATATATTTT.